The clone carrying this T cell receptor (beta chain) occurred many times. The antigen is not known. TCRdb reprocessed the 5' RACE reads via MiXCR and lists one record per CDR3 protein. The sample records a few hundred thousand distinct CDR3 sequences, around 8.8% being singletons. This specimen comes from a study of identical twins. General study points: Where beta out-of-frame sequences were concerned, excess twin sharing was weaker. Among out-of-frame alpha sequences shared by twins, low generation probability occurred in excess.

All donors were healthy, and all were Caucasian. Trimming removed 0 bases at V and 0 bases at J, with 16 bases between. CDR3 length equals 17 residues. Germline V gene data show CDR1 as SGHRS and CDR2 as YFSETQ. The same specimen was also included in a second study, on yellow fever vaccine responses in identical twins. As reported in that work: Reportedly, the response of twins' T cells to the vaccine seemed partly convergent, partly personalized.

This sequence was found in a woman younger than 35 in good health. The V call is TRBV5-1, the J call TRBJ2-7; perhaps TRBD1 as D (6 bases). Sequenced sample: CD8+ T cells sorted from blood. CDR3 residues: CASSLAPDSNLSYEQYF. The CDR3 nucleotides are TGCGCCAGCAGCTTGGCCCCGGACAGCAACCTCTCCTACGAGCAGTACTTC.